The following is a TCR beta chain sequence with its context. Its target is not known. The source of the sample is a study of cytomegalovirus exposure and HLA in healthy donors. General study findings and limits: Cytomegalovirus-associated TCR beta chains were listed, numbering around 150.

The protocol was immunoSEQ multiplex PCR, while the TCRdb copy is restricted to in-frame clones and leaves out a portion. Seen here are roughly 68,000 clones, roughly 96% observed once, and the top ten hold under 2.5%. Germline CDR1 MNHEY, CDR2 SVGAGI. CDR3 length equals 14 residues. V lost 0 bases and J 5 bases, leaving 10 bases between the germline ends. The sequencing sample was made of PBMCs. The receptor was derived from a man younger than 35 in good health and CMV-seronegative. This rearrangement joins TRBV6-5 to TRBJ1-1, with unresolved D. CDR3 in amino acids: CASSYSRAETEAFF. CDR3 nucleotides: TGTGCCAGCAGTTACTCGCGGGCCGAAACTGAAGCTTTCTTT.